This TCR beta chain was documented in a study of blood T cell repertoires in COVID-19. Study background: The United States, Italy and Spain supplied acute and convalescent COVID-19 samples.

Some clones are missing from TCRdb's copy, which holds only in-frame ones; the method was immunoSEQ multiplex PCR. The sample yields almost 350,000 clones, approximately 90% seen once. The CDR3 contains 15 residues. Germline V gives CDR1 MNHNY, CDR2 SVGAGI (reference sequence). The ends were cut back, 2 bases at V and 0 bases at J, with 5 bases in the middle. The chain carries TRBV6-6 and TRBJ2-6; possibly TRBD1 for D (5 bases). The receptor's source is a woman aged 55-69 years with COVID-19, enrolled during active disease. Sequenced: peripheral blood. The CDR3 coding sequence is TGTGCCAGCAGTTACAGGGGCTCTGGGGCCAACGTCCTGACTTTC. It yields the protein CASSYRGSGANVLTF.